This TCR beta chain was sequenced during a study of metastatic and nonmetastatic thyroid tumors. Study in general: It was across blood and tumor or nodule tissue from malignant and benign thyroid patients that repertoires were compared.

All patients were treatment-naive before thyroid surgery. The CDR3 extends over 13 amino acids. CDR1 DFQATT and CDR2 SNEGSKA come from the germline V gene (reference sequence). The germline V and J ends were trimmed by 5 bases and 10 bases, with 15 bases remaining between them. As handled by the study authors: It was from CDR3 differences across clinicopathological groups that a distant-metastasis classifier for papillary thyroid cancer was built. TCRdb re-called clones from the PCR reads using MiXCR. TCRdb, rather than the study authors, made the V and J calls. Of tens of thousands of clones in the sample, about a sixth are singletons; the top ten hold roughly 6.2%. Ten or more counts support this clone. The antigen is undetermined. A read error is possible here, since a much larger clone lies one base away. This specimen includes other DNA sequences encoding the same CDR3. Findings and limits, study-wide: Compared with benign nodules, malignant thyroid tumors were reported to have significantly higher TCR beta diversity in both blood and tumor.

The sequencing sample was made of blood. The J gene is TRBJ1-6, the V gene TRBV20-1, with D possibly being TRBD1 (5 bases). This TCR came from a male donor with papillary thyroid cancer or a benign thyroid nodule (not recorded which). Some clones in this sample may be carry-over from other donors' samples. CDR3 amino acids: CSALGAIGSPLHF. The CDR3, as DNA: TGCAGTGCTCTCGGGGCTATCGGCTCACCCCTCCACTTT.